One and the same sample provided the 25 T cell receptor beta chains below, sequenced in a study of neoadjuvant anti-PD-1 for oral cavity cancer. Clones were sequenced by immunoSEQ multiplex PCR, and TCRdb holds only the in-frame ones, with some missing. In the table there are 11,000 to 15,000 clones, 70% to 75% of which are singletons. Time point in this sample: after neoadjuvant nivolumab, at surgical resection. The material was PBMCs, obtained after nivolumab (anti-PD-1) treatment. These receptor sequences come from a person aged 35-79 years with oral cavity squamous cell carcinoma.

The chain has TRBV9 and TRBJ2-2, with 9 nucleotides matching TRBD1. Germline V gene sequence: CDR1 SGDLS, CDR2 YYNGEE. The CDR3 consists of 17 residues. The V gene end was trimmed by 5 bases and the J gene end by 7 bases; junction bases not matched to a gene: 15. Here the CDR3 DNA reads TGTGCCAGCAGTCGAAGTCCGGGACAGGGAGGCATCGGGGAGCTGTTTTTT. It specifies CASSRSPGQGGIGELFF.

The CDR3, as DNA: TGTGCCAGCAGTGAATCGGGACTTATCTACGAGCAGTACTTC. Translating it yields CASSESGLIYEQYF. The chain is built from TRBV25-1 and TRBJ2-7; D may be TRBD2 (6 bases). Germline V gene lookup returns CDR1 MGHDK and CDR2 SYGVNS. This CDR3 region has 14 residues. V dropped 1 base and J dropped 3 bases, with 10 bases sitting between them.

This clone was counted between two and nine times. One end of the junction does not line up with germline, which may come from a read error. The chain links TRBV18 to TRBJ1-1; possible D gene TRBD1, 6 bases. Germline CDR1 and CDR2: KGHSH and LQKENI. This CDR3 has 18 residues. CDR3 nucleotides: TGTGCCAGCTTACCACGGTTATTACAGGGAGAAAGGAACACTGAAGCTTTCTTT. Amino acid sequence: CASLPRLLQGERNTEAFF.

CDR3 sequence (DNA): TGCGCCAGCAGCTCCGGGACAGGGGGCGCGACAGATACGCAGTATTTT. Protein sequence: CASSSGTGGATDTQYF. The chain is built from TRBV5-1 and TRBJ2-3, with 12 bases that match TRBD1. J gave up 3 bases and V 3 bases, and 5 bases lay outside the gene matches. Germline-derived CDR1 and CDR2 are SGHRS and YFSETQ. The CDR3 is 16 residues long. The full variable domain, in which reference TRBV5-1 and TRBJ2-3 provide the parts outside the CDR3, is KAGVTQTPRYLIKTRGQQVTLSCSPISGHRSVSWYQQTPGQGLQFLFEYFSETQRNKGNFPGRFSGRQFSNSRSEMNVSTLELGDSALYLCASSSGTGGATDTQYFGPGTRLTVL.

The DNA for the CDR3 is TGTGCCTGGAGTTGGCGGACAAACAATGAGCAGTTCTTC. It specifies CAWSWRTNNEQFF. The chain uses TRBV30 and TRBJ2-1; possible D gene TRBD1, 5 bases. V was clipped by 2 bases and J by 5 bases, with 10 bases between them. The CDR3 runs 13 residues. Looked up from germline, CDR1 is GTSNPN and CDR2 is SVGIG (reference sequence).

The chain is built from TRBV5-1 and TRBJ2-3; D is uncertain. V dropped 7 bases and J dropped 0 bases, with 12 bases sitting between them. The germline CDR1 and CDR2 sequences are SGHRS and YFSETQ. There are 14 residues in the CDR3. This chain's CDR3 is CASRPGFSTDTQYF. For the CDR3, the DNA is TGCGCCAGCCGACCGGGCTTTAGCACAGATACGCAGTATTTT.

The rearrangement links TRBV19 to TRBJ2-1; D possibly corresponds to TRBD2 (5 bases). Germline V gene lookup returns CDR1 LNHDA and CDR2 SQIVND (reference sequence). The CDR3 contains 12 residues. V lost 6 bases to trimming and J lost 9 bases, with 12 bases between them. In DNA form, the CDR3 reads TGTGCCAGTAGGTATATTGCGGGTGAGCAGTTCTTC. This encodes CASRYIAGEQFF.

This clone was picked up a small number of times. The V call is TRBV10-1, the J call TRBJ1-2, with TRBD1 matching over 8 bases. This CDR3 spans 12 amino acids. Per the germline V gene, CDR1 is WNHNN and CDR2 is SYGVQD (reference sequence). V lost 5 bases to trimming and J lost 7 bases; unmatched junction nucleotides: 3. The CDR3: CASSQGTGGYTF. CDR3 nucleotides: TGCGCCAGCAGTCAGGGGACAGGTGGCTACACCTTC.

This sequence joins TRBV4-1 and TRBJ2-1, with 13 bases aligning to TRBD2. With V trimmed by 2 bases and J by 0 bases, 16 bases remained unmatched. Germline assignment: CDR1 MGHRA and CDR2 YSYEKL. CDR3 length equals 22 residues. Here the CDR3 reads CASSQRSQKLAGGKSSYNEQFF. In nucleotides, the CDR3 is TGCGCCAGCAGCCAAAGATCACAAAAACTAGCGGGAGGGAAGAGCTCCTACAATGAGCAGTTCTTC.

Only one count was recorded for this clone. This chain joins TRBV2 and TRBJ2-3; 7 bases fit TRBD1. Germline CDR1 and CDR2: SNHLY and FYNNEI. The CDR3 consists of 16 residues. After removal of 1 base from V and 3 bases from J, the junction contained 7 bases not matched to a gene. Written as DNA, the CDR3 is TGTGCCAGCAGTGAAGGACTCAGACAGGGAACAGATACGCAGTATTTT. Translation: CASSEGLRQGTDTQYF.

This clone showed up just a few times. The chain employs TRBV7-9 and TRBJ1-1; D call uncertain. Trimming took 5 bases from V and 4 from J, leaving 11 bases between them. Germline V gene lookup returns CDR1 SEHNR and CDR2 FQNEAQ (reference sequence). This CDR3 has 13 residues. CDR3 residues: CASSPGTSTEAFF. CDR3 in DNA: TGTGCCAGCAGCCCCGGTACGAGCACTGAAGCTTTCTTT.

This clone showed up just once. The V gene is TRBV4-2, the J gene TRBJ2-2; TRBD1 matches at 9 bases. The trim removed 0 bases at V and 4 bases at J, leaving 3 bases unmatched. There are 16 residues in the CDR3. Germline CDR1 and CDR2: LGHNA and YNFKEQ. CDR3 residues: CASSQEQGAGTGELFF. DNA for the CDR3: TGTGCCAGCAGCCAAGAACAGGGGGCGGGCACCGGGGAGCTGTTTTTT.

The rearrangement links TRBV2 to TRBJ2-3; the match to TRBD2 covers 8 bases. This CDR3 has 13 residues. Germline trimming cut 9 bases from V and 5 bases from J; bases unmatched to any gene: 7. The germline gives CDR1 SNHLY, CDR2 FYNNEI. This CDR3 is CARKAGVEDTQYF. In nucleotides, the CDR3 is TGTGCCAGGAAAGCGGGAGTAGAAGATACGCAGTATTTT.

This chain uses TRBV6-1 with TRBJ2-1, with D unresolved. Germline V gene sequence: CDR1 MNHNS, CDR2 SASEGT. The CDR3 extends over 15 amino acids. Deletions cut 4 bases from V and 0 bases from J, with 10 bases between. The CDR3 loop reads CASSAGSFSYNEQFF. CDR3 DNA: TGTGCCAGCAGTGCCGGGTCGTTCTCCTACAATGAGCAGTTCTTC.

This clone was seen more than once but under ten times. CDR3 amino acids: CASADPKAQPQHF. The CDR3 coding sequence is TGTGCCAGCGCCGACCCAAAGGCCCAGCCCCAGCATTTT. This rearrangement joins TRBV19 to TRBJ1-5; D call uncertain. Germline CDR1 is LNHDA and CDR2 is SQIVND (reference sequence). This CDR3 has 13 amino acids. V lost 9 bases, J lost 7 bases, and 16 bases lay in between.

V and J are TRBV6-1 and TRBJ1-2; D is possibly TRBD1 (5 bases). Germline CDR1 MNHNS, CDR2 SASEGT. The CDR3 extends over 12 amino acids. Trimming cost V 4 bases and J 4 bases, with 7 bases left between them. Here the CDR3 DNA reads TGTGCCAGCAGTGTCGACAGCTATGGCTACACCTTC. This translates into CASSVDSYGYTF.

The chain couples TRBV5-1 to TRBJ2-3, with a possible D match to TRBD1 (8 bases). With 2 bases removed from V and 2 bases from J, the gap between germline ends came to 12 bases. The germline V gene encodes CDR1 SGHRS and CDR2 YFSETQ. The CDR3 loop spans 15 amino acids. Here the CDR3 reads CASSLQGGYTDTQYF. CDR3 sequence (DNA): TGCGCCAGCAGCTTACAGGGGGGGTACACAGATACGCAGTATTTT.

The J gene is TRBJ2-1, the V gene TRBV11-3; either TRBD1 or TRBD2 may fit D (5 bases each). Germline V gene lookup returns CDR1 SGHNT and CDR2 YENEEA. The V end lost 0 bases, the J end lost 0 bases, and 12 bases lay between the germline ends. The CDR3 runs 17 residues. Written as DNA, the CDR3 is TGTGCCAGCAGCTTAGAAGGGACGTCGGGCTCCTACAATGAGCAGTTCTTC. Translating gives CASSLEGTSGSYNEQFF. Filled out from reference TRBV11-3 and TRBJ2-1, the complete variable domain reads EAGVVQSPRYKIIEKKQPVAFWCNPISGHNTLYWYLQNLGQGPELLIRYENEEAVDDSQLPKDRFSAERLKGVDSTLKIQPAELGDSAVYLCASSLEGTSGSYNEQFFGPGTRLTVL.

The CDR3 sequence: CASSIDWSSYEQYF. The CDR3 region has the DNA TGTGCCAGTAGTATCGACTGGAGCTCCTACGAGCAGTACTTC. The chain employs TRBV19 and TRBJ2-7; D is undetermined. Germline values: CDR1 LNHDA, CDR2 SQIVND (reference sequence). The length of the CDR3 is 14 residues. V was trimmed by 3 bases and J by 0 bases, leaving 9 bases between them.

This clone was seen only once. The chain employs TRBV5-5 and TRBJ2-2, with 8 nucleotides matching TRBD1. With 5 bases clipped from V and 5 bases from J, the junction kept 8 bases outside the gene matches. This CDR3 contains 15 residues. Germline V gene lookup returns CDR1 SGHKS and CDR2 YYEKEE (reference sequence). CDR3 loop: CASRLGQGATGELFF. In DNA, the CDR3 is TGTGCCAGCAGACTTGGGCAGGGGGCAACCGGGGAGCTGTTTTTT.

The gene calls are TRBV15 and TRBJ1-5, with unresolved D. The germline V gene has CDR1 LNHNV and CDR2 YYDKDF (reference sequence). There are 15 residues in the CDR3. Trimming left V 0 bases short and J 0 bases short, with 6 bases between. The CDR3 region has the DNA TGTGCCACCAGCAGAGATACCAGTAGCAATCAGCCCCAGCATTTT. It translates to CATSRDTSSNQPQHF.

This chain links TRBV25-1 with TRBJ2-1; a possible D gene is TRBD1 (5 bases). Germline lookup yields CDR1 MGHDK and CDR2 SYGVNS. V shed 10 bases and J shed 8 bases, with 21 bases lying between them. This CDR3 contains 14 residues. For the CDR3, the DNA is TGTGCCACCCTCGACAGTTGGGGTGGAGATGAGCAGTTCTTC. Amino acids: CATLDSWGGDEQFF.

V usage is TRBV19 and J usage is TRBJ1-5, with 7 positions matching TRBD1. The CDR3 has 15 residues. Per the germline V gene, CDR1 is LNHDA and CDR2 is SQIVND (reference sequence). V dropped 5 bases and J dropped 3; count of bases not matched to a gene: 7. The CDR3 loop reads CASSRQQGNNQPQHF. CDR3 DNA sequence: TGTGCCAGTAGTCGTCAACAGGGGAACAATCAGCCCCAGCATTTT.

This clone was detected a few times. The chain employs TRBV7-2 and TRBJ2-2, with 11 bases lining up with TRBD2. The junction had 13 bases not matched to a gene; V was cut back by 1 base and J by 9 bases. CDR3 length equals 18 residues. Germline CDR1 is SGHTA and CDR2 is FQGNSA. CDR3 nucleotide sequence: TGTGCCAGCAGCTTAGGAACTAGCGGGAGAAGGATCGGTCGGGAGCTGTTTTTT. It encodes CASSLGTSGRRIGRELFF.

This chain uses TRBV7-6 with TRBJ2-1, with 7 positions matching TRBD2. Germline V gene data show CDR1 as SGHVS and CDR2 as FNYEAQ. Trimming at V came to 4 bases and at J to 7 bases, leaving 7 bases not matched to a gene. The CDR3 has 14 amino acids. CDR3 loop: CASSSRTSSNEQFF. The CDR3 DNA sequence: TGTGCCAGCAGCTCAAGGACTAGTTCTAATGAGCAGTTCTTC.